The source of this TCR beta chain is a study of cytomegalovirus exposure and HLA in healthy donors. Measured with immunoSEQ multiplex PCR; TCRdb has only the in-frame clones, and not every one. The sample records 150,000 to 200,000 clones, roughly 91% being singletons. The CDR3 totals 14 residues. J was trimmed by 6 bases and V by 5 bases; bases with no gene match: 6. Per germline, CDR1 LNHDA and CDR2 SQIVND (reference sequence). The receptor was isolated from a man aged 18 to 35 in good health and CMV-seronegative. The chain couples TRBV19 to TRBJ2-1; 8 bases fit TRBD1. Specimen: PBMCs. The CDR3 nucleotides are TGTGCCAGTAGTCTTAACAGGGGGTTCAATGAGCAGTTCTTC. Its protein is CASSLNRGFNEQFF.